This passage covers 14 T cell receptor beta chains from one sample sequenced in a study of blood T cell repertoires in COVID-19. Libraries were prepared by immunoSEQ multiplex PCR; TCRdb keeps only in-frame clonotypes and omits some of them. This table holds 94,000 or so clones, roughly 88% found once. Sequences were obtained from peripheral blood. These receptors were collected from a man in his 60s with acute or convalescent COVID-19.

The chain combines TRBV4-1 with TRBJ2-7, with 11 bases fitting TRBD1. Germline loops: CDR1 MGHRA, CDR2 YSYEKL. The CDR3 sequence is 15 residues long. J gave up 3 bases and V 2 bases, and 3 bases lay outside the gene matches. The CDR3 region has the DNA TGCGCCAGCAGCCAAACCGGGACAGGGGGCTACGAGCAGTACTTC. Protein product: CASSQTGTGGYEQYF.

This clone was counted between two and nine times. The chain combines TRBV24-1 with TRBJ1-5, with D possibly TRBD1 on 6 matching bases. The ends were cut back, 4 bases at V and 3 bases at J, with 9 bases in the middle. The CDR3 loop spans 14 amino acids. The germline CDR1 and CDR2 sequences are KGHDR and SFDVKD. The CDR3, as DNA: TGTGCCACCAGTGAAACAGGGTACAATCAGCCCCAGCATTTT. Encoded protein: CATSETGYNQPQHF.

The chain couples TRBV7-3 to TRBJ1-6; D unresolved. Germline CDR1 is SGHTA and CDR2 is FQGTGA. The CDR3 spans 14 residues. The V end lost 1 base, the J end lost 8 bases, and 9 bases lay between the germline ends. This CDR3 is CASSLMSGDSPLHF. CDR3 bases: TGTGCCAGCAGCTTAATGTCAGGCGATTCACCCCTCCACTTT.

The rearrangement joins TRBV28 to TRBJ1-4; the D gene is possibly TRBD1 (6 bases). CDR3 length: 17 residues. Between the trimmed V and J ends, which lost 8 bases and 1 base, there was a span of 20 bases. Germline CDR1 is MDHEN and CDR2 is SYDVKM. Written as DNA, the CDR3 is TGTGCCAGCTTAATGGGGGGGCGCGGGGTAACTAATGAAAAACTGTTTTTT. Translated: CASLMGGRGVTNEKLFF.

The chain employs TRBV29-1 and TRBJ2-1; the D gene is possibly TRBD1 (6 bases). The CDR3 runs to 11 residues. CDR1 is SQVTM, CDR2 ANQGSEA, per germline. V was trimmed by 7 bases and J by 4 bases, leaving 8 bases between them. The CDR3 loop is CSAGTYNEQFF. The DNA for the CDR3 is TGCAGCGCCGGGACATACAATGAGCAGTTCTTC.

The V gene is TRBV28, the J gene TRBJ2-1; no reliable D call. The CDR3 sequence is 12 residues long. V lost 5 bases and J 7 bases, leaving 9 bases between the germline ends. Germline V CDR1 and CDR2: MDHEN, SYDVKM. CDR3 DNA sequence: TGTGCCAGCAGTGCGGCCTGGAATGAGCAGTTCTTC. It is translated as CASSAAWNEQFF.

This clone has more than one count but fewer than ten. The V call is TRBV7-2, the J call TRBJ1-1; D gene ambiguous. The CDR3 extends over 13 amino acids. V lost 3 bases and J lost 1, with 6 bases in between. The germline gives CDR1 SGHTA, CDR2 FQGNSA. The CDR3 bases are TGTGCCAGCAGCTTCCAGCGGAACACTGAAGCTTTCTTT. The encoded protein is CASSFQRNTEAFF.

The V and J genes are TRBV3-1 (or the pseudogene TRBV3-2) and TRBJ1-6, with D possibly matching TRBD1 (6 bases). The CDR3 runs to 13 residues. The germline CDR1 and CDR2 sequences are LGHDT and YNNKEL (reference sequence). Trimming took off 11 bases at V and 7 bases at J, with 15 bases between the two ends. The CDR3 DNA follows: TGTGCCTCGCGGGGGCAGGCGAATTCACCCCTCCACTTT. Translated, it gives CASRGQANSPLHF.

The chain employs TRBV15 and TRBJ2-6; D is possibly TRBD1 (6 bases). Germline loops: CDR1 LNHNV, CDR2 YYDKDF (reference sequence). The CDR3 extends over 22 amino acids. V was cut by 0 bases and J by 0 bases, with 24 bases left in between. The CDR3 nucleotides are TGTGCCACCAGCAGAGAGTCACTGGGAGACAGGTCCTTGAGCTCTGGGGCCAACGTCCTGACTTTC. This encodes CATSRESLGDRSLSSGANVLTF.

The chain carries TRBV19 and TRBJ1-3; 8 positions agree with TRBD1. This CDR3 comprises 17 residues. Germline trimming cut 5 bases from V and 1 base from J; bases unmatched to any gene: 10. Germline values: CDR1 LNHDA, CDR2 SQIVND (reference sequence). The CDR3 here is CASSQLNRGKSGNTIYF. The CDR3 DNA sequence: TGTGCCAGTAGTCAATTGAACAGGGGGAAATCTGGAAACACCATATATTTT.

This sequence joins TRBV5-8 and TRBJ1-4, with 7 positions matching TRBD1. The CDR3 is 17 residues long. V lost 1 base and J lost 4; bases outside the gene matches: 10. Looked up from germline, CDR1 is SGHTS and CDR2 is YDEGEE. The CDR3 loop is CASSLRGGQVLNEKLFF. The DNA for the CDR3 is TGTGCCAGCAGCTTGCGGGGAGGACAGGTCCTTAATGAAAAACTGTTTTTT.

Written as DNA, the CDR3 is TGTGCCAGCAGTGAAGGGAGACGGATCTACGAGCAGTACGTC. It is translated as CASSEGRRIYEQYV. The rearrangement joins TRBV6-1 to TRBJ2-7, with D unresolved. The ends were cut back, 1 base at V and 3 bases at J, with 10 bases in the middle. Germline CDR1 MNHNS, CDR2 SASEGT. CDR3 length equals 14 residues.

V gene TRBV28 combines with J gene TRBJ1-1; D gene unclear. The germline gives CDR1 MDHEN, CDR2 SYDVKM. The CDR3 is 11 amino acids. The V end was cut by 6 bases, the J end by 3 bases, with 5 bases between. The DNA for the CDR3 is TGTGCCAGCAGCGGGGACACTGAAGCTTTCTTT. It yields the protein CASSGDTEAFF.

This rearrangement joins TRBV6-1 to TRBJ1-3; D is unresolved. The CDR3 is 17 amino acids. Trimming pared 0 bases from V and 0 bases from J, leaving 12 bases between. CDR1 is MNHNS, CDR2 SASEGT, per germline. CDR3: CASSEAPFQISGNTIYF. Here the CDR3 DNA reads TGTGCCAGCAGTGAAGCGCCCTTTCAGATCTCTGGAAACACCATATATTTT.